This T cell receptor beta chain is from a study of cytomegalovirus exposure and HLA in healthy donors. The study, taken as a whole, reports: TCR beta V- and J-gene trimming, according to a later analysis, was linked to a missense DCLRE1C variant. Across all donors, roughly uniform sequencing depth was an assumption of the presence/absence analyses.

A note on this clone: Its antigen is not identified.

PCR used 60 Vbeta primers and 13 Jbeta primers. Assay used: immunoSEQ multiplex PCR; TCRdb lists only in-frame clones, some missing. This table holds some 190,000 clones, less than 80% found once. V was clipped by 5 bases and J by 4 bases; unmatched bases: 7. This CDR3 spans 14 amino acids. Germline V lookup: CDR1 MDHEN, CDR2 SYDVKM. The sequence was obtained from a man younger than 35 in good health and CMV-seronegative. Sequences were obtained from PBMCs. This chain joins TRBV28 and TRBJ1-2; 7 bases map to TRBD1. The CDR3 here is CASSPGQVTYGYTF. The CDR3 DNA is TGTGCCAGCAGTCCCGGACAGGTTACCTATGGCTACACCTTC.